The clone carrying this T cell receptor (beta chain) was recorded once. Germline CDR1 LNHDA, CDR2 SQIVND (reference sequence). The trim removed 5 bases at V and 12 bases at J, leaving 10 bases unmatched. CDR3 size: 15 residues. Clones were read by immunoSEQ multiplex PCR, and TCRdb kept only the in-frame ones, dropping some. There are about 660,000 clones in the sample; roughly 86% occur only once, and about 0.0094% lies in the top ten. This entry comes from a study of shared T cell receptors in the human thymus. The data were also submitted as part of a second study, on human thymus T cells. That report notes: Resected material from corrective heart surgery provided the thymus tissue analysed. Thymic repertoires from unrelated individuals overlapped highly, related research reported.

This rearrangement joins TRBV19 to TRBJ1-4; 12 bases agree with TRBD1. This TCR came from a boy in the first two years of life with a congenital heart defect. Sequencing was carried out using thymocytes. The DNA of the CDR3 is TGTGCCAGTAGTCTCCGCCGGGACAGGGGGCTAGAACTGTTTTTT. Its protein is CASSLRRDRGLELFF.